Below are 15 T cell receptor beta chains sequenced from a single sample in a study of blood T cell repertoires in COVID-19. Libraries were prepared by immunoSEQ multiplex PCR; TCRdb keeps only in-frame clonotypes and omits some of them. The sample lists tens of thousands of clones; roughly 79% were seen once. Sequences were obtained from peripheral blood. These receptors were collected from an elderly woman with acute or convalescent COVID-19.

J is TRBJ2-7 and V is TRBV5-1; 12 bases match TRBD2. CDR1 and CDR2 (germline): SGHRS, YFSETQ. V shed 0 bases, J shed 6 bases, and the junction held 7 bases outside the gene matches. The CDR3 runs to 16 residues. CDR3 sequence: CASSLEASGRAGEQYF. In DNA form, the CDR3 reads TGCGCCAGCAGCTTGGAGGCTAGCGGGAGGGCCGGCGAGCAGTACTTC.

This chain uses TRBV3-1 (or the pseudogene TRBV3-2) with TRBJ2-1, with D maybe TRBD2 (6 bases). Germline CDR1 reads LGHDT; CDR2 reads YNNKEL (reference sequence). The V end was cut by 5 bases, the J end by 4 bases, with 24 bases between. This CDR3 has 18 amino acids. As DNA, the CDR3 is TGTGCCAGCAGCTCGAGGGGAGGATCTACCTCGTCGTACAATGAGCAGTTCTTC. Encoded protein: CASSSRGGSTSSYNEQFF.

CDR3 residues: CASSSTGNEQFF. CDR3 coding DNA: TGTGCCAGCAGCTCCACGGGCAATGAGCAGTTCTTC. The chain carries TRBV6-5 and TRBJ2-1; D ambiguous. Per germline, CDR1 MNHEY and CDR2 SVGAGI. V dropped 6 bases and J dropped 6 bases, with 9 bases sitting between them. The CDR3 runs 12 residues.

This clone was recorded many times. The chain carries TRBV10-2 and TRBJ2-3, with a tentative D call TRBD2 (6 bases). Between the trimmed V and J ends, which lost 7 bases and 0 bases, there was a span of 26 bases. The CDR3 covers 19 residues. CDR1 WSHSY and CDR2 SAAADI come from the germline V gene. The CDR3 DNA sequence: TGCGCCAGCAATCCCCCGGGTCTGGGCGGGAACCCTAGCACAGATACGCAGTATTTT. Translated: CASNPPGLGGNPSTDTQYF.

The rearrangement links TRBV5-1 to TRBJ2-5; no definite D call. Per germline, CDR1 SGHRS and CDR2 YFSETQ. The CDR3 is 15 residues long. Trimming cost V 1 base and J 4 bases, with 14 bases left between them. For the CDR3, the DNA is TGCGCCAGCAGCTTGTCCCAATACTCGAGAGAGACCCAGTACTTC. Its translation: CASSLSQYSRETQYF.

CDR3 region: CASRWGAAFF. CDR3 nucleotides: TGTGCCAGCAGATGGGGAGCAGCTTTCTTT. The gene calls are TRBV28 and TRBJ1-1; no clear D gene. V lost 6 bases and J lost 10, with 9 bases in between. CDR1 is MDHEN and CDR2 is SYDVKM in the germline V gene. The CDR3 runs to 10 residues.

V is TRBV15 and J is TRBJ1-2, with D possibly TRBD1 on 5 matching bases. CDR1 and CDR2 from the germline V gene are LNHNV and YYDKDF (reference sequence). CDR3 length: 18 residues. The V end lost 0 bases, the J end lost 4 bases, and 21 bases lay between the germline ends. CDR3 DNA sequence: TGTGCCACCAGCAGAGATGGGGCAGGTCAGGACACAGGCTATGGCTACACCTTC. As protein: CATSRDGAGQDTGYGYTF.

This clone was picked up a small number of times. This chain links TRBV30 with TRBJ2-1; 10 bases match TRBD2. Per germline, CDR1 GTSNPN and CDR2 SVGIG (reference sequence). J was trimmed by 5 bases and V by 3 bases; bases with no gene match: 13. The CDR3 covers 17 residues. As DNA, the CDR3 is TGTGCCTGGAGCCTATCTTCACCGGGACTAGCGAACAATGAGCAGTTCTTC. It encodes CAWSLSSPGLANNEQFF.

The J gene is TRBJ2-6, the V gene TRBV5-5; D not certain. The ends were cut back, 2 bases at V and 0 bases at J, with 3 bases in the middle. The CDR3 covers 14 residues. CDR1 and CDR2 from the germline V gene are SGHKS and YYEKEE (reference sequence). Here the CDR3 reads CASSFNSGANVLTF. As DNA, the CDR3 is TGTGCCAGCAGCTTTAACTCTGGGGCCAACGTCCTGACTTTC. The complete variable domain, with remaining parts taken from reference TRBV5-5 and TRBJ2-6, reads DAGVTQSPTHLIKTRGQQVTLRCSPISGHKSVSWYQQVLGQGPQFIFQYYEKEERGRGNFPDRFSARQFPNYSSELNVNALLLGDSALYLCASSFNSGANVLTFGAGSRLTVL.

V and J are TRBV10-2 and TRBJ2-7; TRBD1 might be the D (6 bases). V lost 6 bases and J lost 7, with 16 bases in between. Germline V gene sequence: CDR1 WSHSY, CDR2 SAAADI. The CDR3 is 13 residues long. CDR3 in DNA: TGCGCCAGCAGCCCTGGGACAAATCGGGAGCAGTACTTC. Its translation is CASSPGTNREQYF.

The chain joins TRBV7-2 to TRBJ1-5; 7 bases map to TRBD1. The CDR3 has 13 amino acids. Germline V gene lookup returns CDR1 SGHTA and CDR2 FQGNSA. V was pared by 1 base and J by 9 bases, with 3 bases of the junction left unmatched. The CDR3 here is CASSLGQGRPQHF. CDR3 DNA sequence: TGTGCCAGCAGCTTAGGACAGGGCAGGCCCCAGCATTTT.

This CDR3 reads CASRQGPYSNQPQHF. CDR3 DNA: TGCGCCAGCAGACAGGGCCCATATAGCAATCAGCCCCAGCATTTT. The V call is TRBV5-1, the J call TRBJ1-5; D may be TRBD1 (6 bases). Trimming took off 5 bases at V and 0 bases at J, with 12 bases between the two ends. This CDR3 comprises 15 residues. The V gene's germline CDR1 is SGHRS and CDR2 YFSETQ.

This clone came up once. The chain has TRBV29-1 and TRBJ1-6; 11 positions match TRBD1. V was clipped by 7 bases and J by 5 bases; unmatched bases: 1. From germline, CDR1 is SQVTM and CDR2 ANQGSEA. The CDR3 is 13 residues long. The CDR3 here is CSAGQGDNSPLHF. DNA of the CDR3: TGCAGCGCGGGACAGGGGGATAATTCACCCCTCCACTTT.

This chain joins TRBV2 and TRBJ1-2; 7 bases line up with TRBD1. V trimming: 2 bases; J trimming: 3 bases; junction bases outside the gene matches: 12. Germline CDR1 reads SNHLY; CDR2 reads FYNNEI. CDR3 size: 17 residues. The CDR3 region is CASSEKGTVIFDYGYTF. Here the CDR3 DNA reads TGTGCCAGCAGTGAAAAGGGGACAGTCATATTCGACTATGGCTACACCTTC. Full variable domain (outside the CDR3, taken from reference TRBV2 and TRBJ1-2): EPEVTQTPSHQVTQMGQEVILRCVPISNHLYFYWYRQILGQKVEFLVSFYNNEISEKSEIFDDQFSVERPDGSNFTLKIRSTKLEDSAMYFCASSEKGTVIFDYGYTFGSGTRLTVV.

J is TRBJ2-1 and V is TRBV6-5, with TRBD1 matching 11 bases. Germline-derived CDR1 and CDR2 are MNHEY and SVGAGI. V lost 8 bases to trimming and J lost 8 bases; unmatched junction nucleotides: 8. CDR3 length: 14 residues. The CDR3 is CASSGQGAIYEQFF. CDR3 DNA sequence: TGTGCCAGCTCAGGACAGGGGGCCATCTATGAGCAGTTCTTC.